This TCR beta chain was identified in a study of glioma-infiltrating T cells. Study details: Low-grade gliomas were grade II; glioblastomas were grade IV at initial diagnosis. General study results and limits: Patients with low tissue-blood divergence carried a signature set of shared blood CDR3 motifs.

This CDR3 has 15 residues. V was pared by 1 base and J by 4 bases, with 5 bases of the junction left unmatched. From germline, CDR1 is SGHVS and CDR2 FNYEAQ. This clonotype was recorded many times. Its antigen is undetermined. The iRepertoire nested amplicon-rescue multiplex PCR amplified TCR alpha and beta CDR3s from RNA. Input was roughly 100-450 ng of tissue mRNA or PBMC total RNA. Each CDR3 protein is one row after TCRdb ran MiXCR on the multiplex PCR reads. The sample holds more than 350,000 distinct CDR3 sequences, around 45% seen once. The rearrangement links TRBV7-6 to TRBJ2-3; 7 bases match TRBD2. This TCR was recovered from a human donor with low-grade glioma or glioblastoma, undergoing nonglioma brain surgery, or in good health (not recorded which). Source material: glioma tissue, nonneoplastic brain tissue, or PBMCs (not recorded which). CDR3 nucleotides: TGTGCCAGCAGCTTAGGGGGAGCGGGGCCAGATACGCAGTATTTT. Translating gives CASSLGGAGPDTQYF.